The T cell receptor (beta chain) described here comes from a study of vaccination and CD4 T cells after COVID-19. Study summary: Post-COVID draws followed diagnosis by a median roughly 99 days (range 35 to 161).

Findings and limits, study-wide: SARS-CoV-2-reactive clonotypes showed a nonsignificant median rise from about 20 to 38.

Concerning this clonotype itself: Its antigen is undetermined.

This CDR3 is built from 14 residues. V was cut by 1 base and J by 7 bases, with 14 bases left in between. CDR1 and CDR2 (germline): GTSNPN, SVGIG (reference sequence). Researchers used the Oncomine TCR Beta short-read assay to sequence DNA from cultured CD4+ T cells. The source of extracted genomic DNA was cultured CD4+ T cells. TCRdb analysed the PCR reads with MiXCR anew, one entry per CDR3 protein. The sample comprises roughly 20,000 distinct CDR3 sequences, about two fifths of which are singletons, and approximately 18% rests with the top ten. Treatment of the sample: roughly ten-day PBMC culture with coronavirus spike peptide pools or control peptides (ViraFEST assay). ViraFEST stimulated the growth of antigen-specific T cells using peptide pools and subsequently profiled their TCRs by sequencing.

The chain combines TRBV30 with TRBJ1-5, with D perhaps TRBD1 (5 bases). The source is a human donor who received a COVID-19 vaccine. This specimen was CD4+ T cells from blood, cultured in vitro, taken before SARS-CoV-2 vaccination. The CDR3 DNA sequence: TGTGCCTGGAGTGGAGATAACGGGGCCCAGCCCCAGCATTTT. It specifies CAWSGDNGAQPQHF.